The 3 T cell receptor beta chains below all came from one sample that was sequenced in a study of T cell changes during pregnancy in multiple sclerosis (dated by TCRdb to about 2019). Library construction relied on the immunoSEQ multiplex PCR assay. Held by TCRdb, this immuneACCESS table contains in-frame sequences only and omits some clones. Under half of the omission traces to an unresolved V gene where checked; the cause of the rest is unknown. This sample has tens of thousands of clones in its table, and 88% of those were observed once. Roughly 4.9% of the sample is taken by the ten largest. The starting material was peripheral blood, obtained in the first trimester of pregnancy. The receptors originated from a female donor in good health, enrolled as a control in a pregnancy study.

This chain connects TRBV4-2 to TRBJ1-1; 8 bases line up with TRBD1. J lost 0 bases, V lost 0 bases, and 0 bases had no gene match. Germline CDR1 and CDR2: LGHNA and YNFKEQ. This CDR3 contains 15 residues. The CDR3 here is CASSQEQGVNTEAFF. The CDR3 bases are TGTGCCAGCAGCCAAGAACAGGGGGTGAACACTGAAGCTTTCTTT.

The chain couples TRBV7-9 to TRBJ1-1; D perhaps matches TRBD1 (6 bases). The V gene lost 3 bases and the J gene lost 10 bases, with 15 bases spanning the gap. There are 13 residues in the CDR3. Germline lookup yields CDR1 SEHNR and CDR2 FQNEAQ (reference sequence). The CDR3 nucleotides read TGTGCCAGCAGCTTTGGGGCACCACAGGGAGCTTTCTTT. It codes for CASSFGAPQGAFF.

The chain joins TRBV29-1 to TRBJ2-2, with TRBD2 matching over 11 bases. Trimming removed 3 bases from V and 7 bases from J; junction bases left unmatched: 4. CDR3 size: 14 residues. Per germline, CDR1 SQVTM and CDR2 ANQGSEA. The CDR3 DNA is TGCAGCGTTGATCCCCTAGCGGGGGGCGGGGAGCTGTTTTTT. It yields the protein CSVDPLAGGGELFF.